The clone carrying this T cell receptor beta chain was observed many times. TCRdb itself ran the 5' RACE reads through MiXCR, one entry per CDR3 protein. The sample carries more than 120,000 distinct CDR3 sequences, under 7% recorded once. This record comes from a study of T-cell memory formation after mild COVID-19. Unmatched junction bases numbered 8, after V lost 4 bases and J lost 1 base. The CDR3 totals 16 residues. Looked up from germline, CDR1 is SGHRS and CDR2 is YFSETQ. Input material: PBMCs or a T cell subset sorted from them (not recorded which). This chain uses TRBV5-1 with TRBJ2-3, with 8 positions matching TRBD1. This sequence originates from an adult woman who had mild COVID-19 (a few samples of this study predate the infection). Cell type and time point are not known. The CDR3 nucleotides read TGCGCCAGCAGCCGGAGCCCGGGACAGGGCACAGATACGCAGTATTTT. Translating it yields CASSRSPGQGTDTQYF.